This T cell receptor beta chain was sequenced in a study of human T cells and chemical hapten exposure. Broader study findings: As the donors had alopecia, their immune response may differ from healthy people's.

The table lists this clonotype with a few counts. The antigen is not known. In the authors' methods: Per-sample TCR counts ranged from about 23,224 to 690,600, median 95,638. MiXCR, applied by TCRdb to the RACE reads, yields one record per CDR3 protein. The V and J calls reflect TCRdb's pipeline rather than the authors' work. The sample yields about 74,000 distinct CDR3 sequences, 12% to 15% seen once. Time point of the sample: pre-sensitization, week 0. Treatment here: therapeutic diphenylcyclopropenone sensitization with weekly scalp DPC. Those who donated were patients with alopecia, 18 to 70 years of age, and suitable for DPC. The specimen was whole blood, collected in connection with sensitization to the hapten diphenylcyclopropenone (DPC). The sequence came from a woman aged 45-65 years with alopecia areata. Some clones in this sample may be carry-over from other donors' samples.

CDR3 nucleotide sequence: TGTGCCAGCAGCATTCTTTCGAGTACTGAAGCTTTCTTT. Amino acids: CASSILSSTEAFF. The genes are TRBV7-6 and TRBJ1-1; D remains ambiguous. This CDR3 spans 13 amino acids. Between the trimmed V and J ends, which lost 5 bases and 5 bases, there was a span of 12 bases. The germline V gene has CDR1 SGHVS and CDR2 FNYEAQ.